The sample holds many counts of the clone carrying this T cell receptor beta chain. The sample comes from a study of T cells in Graves' hyperthyroidism and ophthalmopathy. Amplified regions were TCR beta CDR3 sequences from RNA transcripts. A first-round RT-PCR of the TCR CDR3 used the HTBI primer set. Via MiXCR, TCRdb re-called the multiplex PCR reads, giving one row per CDR3 protein. The sample lists under 350,000 distinct CDR3 sequences, 20% to 25% occurring once. CDR1 is MDHEN, CDR2 SYDVKM, per germline. The length of the CDR3 is 13 residues. V was cut by 3 bases and J by 8 bases, with 8 bases left in between.

The specimen sequenced was blood. The TCR comes from a woman aged 50 to 60 with Graves' hyperthyroidism. This chain links TRBV28 with TRBJ1-6; D ambiguous. The CDR3 sequence is CASSFGEDSPLHF. In DNA form, the CDR3 reads TGTGCCAGCAGTTTTGGGGAGGATTCACCCCTCCACTTT.